The entry below gives a single T cell receptor beta chain sequence along with its context. Its cognate antigen is unknown. One end of the junction fails to match germline, which may point to a read error. Germline CDR1 and CDR2: MNHGY and SVAAGI. This CDR3 is 16 amino acids long. The source of the sample is a study of shared clonotypes between healthy human individuals. General study points: With several donors compared, about 5% of naive CD4 clonotypes were shared.

Deep-level running was used for the assay. Per the original data handling: Filtering differed since immunoSEQ provided only junctions, with no quality scores. Produced via immunoSEQ multiplex PCR; TCRdb's table is partial and in-frame only. For V, J and clone size, that table is used; D and trimming come from the DNA. The sample shows about 1 million clones, 65% to 75% of them seen only once. The study drew its donors from healthy HIV-negative adults without recent acute infections or vaccinations. Source material: memory CD4+ T cells sorted from blood. As to subset: CD45RA-negative fraction. The clonotype originates from a man between 18 and 35 years old in good health. The V gene is TRBV6-9, the J gene TRBJ2-2; 15 nucleotides match TRBD2. CDR3 DNA sequence: TGTGCCAGCAGTCGGACTAGCGGGAGGGACACCGGGGGGCTGTTTTTT. Residues: CASSRTSGRDTGGLFF.